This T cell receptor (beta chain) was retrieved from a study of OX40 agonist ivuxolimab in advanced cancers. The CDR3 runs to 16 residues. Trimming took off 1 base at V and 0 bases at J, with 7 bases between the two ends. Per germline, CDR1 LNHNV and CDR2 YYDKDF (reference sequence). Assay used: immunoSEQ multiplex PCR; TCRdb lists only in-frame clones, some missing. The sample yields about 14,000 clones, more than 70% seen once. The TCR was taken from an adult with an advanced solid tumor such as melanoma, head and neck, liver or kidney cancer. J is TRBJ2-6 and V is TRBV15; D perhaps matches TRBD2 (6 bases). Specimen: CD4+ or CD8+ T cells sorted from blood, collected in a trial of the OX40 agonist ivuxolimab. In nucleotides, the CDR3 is TGTGCCACCAGCAGAGTGCGGGGCTCTGGGGCCAACGTCCTGACTTTC. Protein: CATSRVRGSGANVLTF.